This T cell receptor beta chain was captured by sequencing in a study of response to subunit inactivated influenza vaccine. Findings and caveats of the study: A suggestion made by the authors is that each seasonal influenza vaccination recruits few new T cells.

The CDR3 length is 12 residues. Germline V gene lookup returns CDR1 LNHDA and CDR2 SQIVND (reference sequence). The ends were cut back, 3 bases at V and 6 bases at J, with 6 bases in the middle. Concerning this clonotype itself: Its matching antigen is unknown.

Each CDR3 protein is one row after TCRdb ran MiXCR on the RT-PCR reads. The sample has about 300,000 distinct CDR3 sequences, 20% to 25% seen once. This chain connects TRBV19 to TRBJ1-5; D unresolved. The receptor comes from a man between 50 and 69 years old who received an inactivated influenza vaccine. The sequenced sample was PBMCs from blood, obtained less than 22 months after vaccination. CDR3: CASSITPQPQHF. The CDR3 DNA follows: TGTGCCAGTAGTATCACCCCTCAGCCCCAGCATTTT.